The 16 T cell receptor beta chains below come from one sample, sequenced in a study of cytomegalovirus exposure and HLA in healthy donors. PCR employed 60 Vbeta and 13 Jbeta primers. Sequenced by immunoSEQ multiplex PCR; TCRdb stores in-frame clones only, minus some. The top ten clones hold approximately 6.3% of a sample with 110,000 to 150,000 clones, roughly 80% of them seen once. Material: PBMCs. These receptors all stem from a man aged 40-55 years in good health and CMV-seropositive.

The rearrangement links TRBV12-5 to TRBJ2-2; the D gene is possibly TRBD1 (6 bases). From germline, CDR1 is LGHNT and CDR2 FRNRAP. The CDR3 extends over 14 amino acids. V lost 0 bases to trimming and J lost 7 bases, with 9 bases between them. This CDR3 reads CASGLVGASGELFF. The DNA of the CDR3 is TGTGCTAGTGGTTTGGTGGGGGCTAGCGGGGAGCTGTTTTTT.

This clone was recorded a few times. The chain uses TRBV2 and TRBJ1-3; D remains unclear. Trimming stripped 3 bases from V and 4 bases from J, with 4 bases between. Germline loops: CDR1 SNHLY, CDR2 FYNNEI. The CDR3 is 12 amino acids. CDR3 protein: CASSELGNTIYF. Written as DNA, the CDR3 is TGTGCCAGCAGTGAGTTAGGAAACACCATATATTTT.

The chain uses TRBV15 and TRBJ1-2; D might be TRBD1 (5 bases). CDR1 and CDR2 (germline): LNHNV, YYDKDF (reference sequence). This CDR3 spans 15 amino acids. Trimming cost V 0 bases and J 1 base, with 9 bases left between them. CDR3 amino acids: CATSRERGFNYGYTF. Written as DNA, the CDR3 is TGTGCCACCAGCAGAGAAAGGGGATTTAACTATGGCTACACCTTC.

The chain carries TRBV5-1 and TRBJ1-2; 8 bases match TRBD1. V was clipped by 3 bases and J by 4 bases; unmatched bases: 5. The CDR3 is made up of 14 amino acids. Germline V CDR1 and CDR2: SGHRS, YFSETQ. CDR3 nucleotides: TGCGCCAGCAGCTGGGGGACAGGAGTCTATGGCTACACCTTC. Translating it yields CASSWGTGVYGYTF.

V gene TRBV6-5 combines with J gene TRBJ1-5; 7 bases are shared with TRBD1. Germline values: CDR1 MNHEY, CDR2 SVGAGI. V lost 4 bases and J lost 6; bases outside the gene matches: 6. The length of the CDR3 is 14 residues. Here the CDR3 reads CASSFQGVGQPQHF. The CDR3 DNA follows: TGTGCCAGCAGTTTTCAGGGGGTCGGTCAGCCCCAGCATTTT.

The V call is TRBV5-1, the J call TRBJ2-1; 7 bases agree with TRBD1. The CDR3 is made up of 15 amino acids. The J segment lost 1 base and the V segment lost 4 bases, leaving 5 bases of the junction unmatched. The germline gives CDR1 SGHRS, CDR2 YFSETQ. CDR3 residues: CASSPAGGSYNEQFF. Here the CDR3 DNA reads TGCGCCAGCAGCCCCGCAGGGGGATCCTACAATGAGCAGTTCTTC.

The chain employs TRBV27 and TRBJ1-1; 9 nucleotides agree with TRBD1. After removal of 6 bases from V and 11 bases from J, the junction contained 16 bases not matched to a gene. The length of the CDR3 is 15 residues. Germline V gives CDR1 MNHEY, CDR2 SMNVEV (reference sequence). The CDR3 region is CASRHIQGALFTAFF. DNA for the CDR3: TGTGCCAGCAGACATATACAGGGGGCCCTTTTTACGGCTTTCTTT.

This chain connects TRBV18 to TRBJ1-1; 10 bases are shared with TRBD1. J lost 4 bases, V lost 2 bases, and 4 bases had no gene match. Germline values: CDR1 KGHSH, CDR2 LQKENI. The CDR3 loop spans 15 amino acids. For the CDR3, the DNA is TGTGCCAGCTCACCAGGGACAGGGGAGGGCACTGAAGCTTTCTTT. Amino acids: CASSPGTGEGTEAFF.

The V call is TRBV30, the J call TRBJ1-4; D remains unclear. Germline values: CDR1 GTSNPN, CDR2 SVGIG (reference sequence). There are 16 residues in the CDR3. Trimming removed 2 bases from V and 0 bases from J, with 13 bases in between. CDR3 DNA sequence: TGTGCCTGGAGTCCGACACGGGGTGCAACTAATGAAAAACTGTTTTTT. This encodes CAWSPTRGATNEKLFF. The variable domain in full, with the rest retrieved from reference TRBV30 and TRBJ1-4, is SQTIHQWPATLVQPVGSPLSLECTVEGTSNPNLYWYRQAAGRGLQLLFYSVGIGQISSEVPQNLSASRPQDRQFILSSKKLLLSDSGFYLCAWSPTRGATNEKLFFGSGTQLSVL.

The CDR3 sequence: CASSSWRDRSNQPQHF. The CDR3, as DNA: TGTGCCAGCAGCTCTTGGAGGGACAGGTCAAATCAGCCCCAGCATTTT. The chain is built from TRBV5-6 and TRBJ1-5; 8 positions match TRBD1. CDR3 size: 16 residues. Trimming removed 3 bases from V and 4 bases from J; junction bases left unmatched: 9. From germline, CDR1 is SGHDT and CDR2 YYEEEE.

The chain uses TRBV2 and TRBJ2-3; 7 bases fit TRBD2. Germline loops: CDR1 SNHLY, CDR2 FYNNEI. CDR3 length: 13 residues. The ends lost 11 bases at V and 4 bases at J; junction bases unmatched: 9. Written as DNA, the CDR3 is TGTGCCTCATGGGCTGGGGGGGCAGATACGCAGTATTTT. Encoded protein: CASWAGGADTQYF. Supplemented by reference TRBV2 and TRBJ2-3, the full variable domain reads EPEVTQTPSHQVTQMGQEVILRCVPISNHLYFYWYRQILGQKVEFLVSFYNNEISEKSEIFDDQFSVERPDGSNFTLKIRSTKLEDSAMYFCASWAGGADTQYFGPGTRLTVL.

V is TRBV5-1 and J is TRBJ2-6; 7 nucleotides agree with TRBD1. Germline CDR1 SGHRS, CDR2 YFSETQ. Unmatched junction bases numbered 3, after V lost 0 bases and J lost 0 bases. This CDR3 spans 17 amino acids. DNA of the CDR3: TGCGCCAGCAGCTTGGTACAGGGGTTCTCTGGGGCCAACGTCCTGACTTTC. It specifies CASSLVQGFSGANVLTF. Using reference TRBV5-1 and TRBJ2-6 for the parts outside the CDR3, the full variable domain is KAGVTQTPRYLIKTRGQQVTLSCSPISGHRSVSWYQQTPGQGLQFLFEYFSETQRNKGNFPGRFSGRQFSNSRSEMNVSTLELGDSALYLCASSLVQGFSGANVLTFGAGSRLTVL.

J is TRBJ1-2 and V is TRBV6-5; possibly TRBD1 for D (5 bases). Trimming took 6 bases from V and 4 from J, leaving 12 bases between them. The CDR3 has 13 amino acids. The V gene's germline CDR1 is MNHEY and CDR2 SVGAGI. The chain's CDR3 is CASRTSQGYGYTF. CDR3 bases: TGTGCCAGCAGAACTAGCCAGGGCTATGGCTACACCTTC.

This chain connects TRBV5-4 to TRBJ1-1; D gene unclear. The V gene lost 1 base and the J gene lost 4 bases, with 8 bases spanning the gap. This CDR3 comprises 13 residues. The germline CDR1 and CDR2 sequences are SGHNT and YYREEE (reference sequence). CDR3 bases: TGTGCCAGCAGCTTGATTGGTAGCACTGAAGCTTTCTTT. Encoded protein: CASSLIGSTEAFF.

The chain uses TRBV5-4 and TRBJ1-2; a weak D match, TRBD1 (5 bases). Germline V CDR1 and CDR2: SGHNT, YYREEE (reference sequence). V lost 4 bases and J lost 5, with 15 bases in between. The CDR3 sequence is 14 residues long. In DNA, the CDR3 is TGTGCCAGCAGCCCGGGGGGAGGAGTATATGGCTACACCTTC. Its protein is CASSPGGGVYGYTF.

The chain uses TRBV5-5 and TRBJ1-2, with D maybe TRBD1 (6 bases). The CDR3 is made up of 14 amino acids. The V gene's germline CDR1 is SGHKS and CDR2 YYEKEE (reference sequence). Between the trimmed V and J ends, which lost 4 bases and 8 bases, there was a span of 18 bases. The CDR3 nucleotides read TGTGCCAGCAGCCCGGGAACAACAGGGAAAGGCTACACCTTC. This gives the protein CASSPGTTGKGYTF.